This record covers a single T cell receptor (beta chain). Only in-frame clones appear in the TCRdb table, and some are missing; sequencing was by immunoSEQ multiplex PCR. In the table there are roughly 160,000 clones, 87% of which are singletons. This entry comes from a study of blood T cell repertoires in COVID-19. At the level of the study: From T cells, B-cell-depleted T cells, or PBMCs came the material, which was cDNA or gDNA.

Grouping used clinical history reported by participants in a survey and questionnaire. This clonotype was obtained from a woman between 45 and 65 years old who had recovered from COVID-19. The specimen sequenced was PBMCs or T cells enriched from blood (not recorded which).

The CDR3 DNA follows: TGTGCCAGCAACCTAGGATTCTCCTACAATGAGCAGTTCTTC. This translates into CASNLGFSYNEQFF. The gene calls are TRBV14 and TRBJ2-1; D ambiguous. The CDR3 has 14 amino acids. Trimming cost V 7 bases and J 0 bases, with 10 bases left between them. CDR1 is SGHDN, CDR2 FVKESK, per germline.